These 11 T cell receptor beta chains originate from one sample sequenced in a study of lymphopenia after photon versus proton radiotherapy. Here immunoSEQ multiplex PCR was the method, and the copy in TCRdb shows in-frame clones only, minus some. In the table there are 15,000 to 20,000 clones, 84% of which are singletons. Sample: peripheral blood, taken from a patient treated with proton-based radiotherapy. The origin of the receptors is a man between 65 and 79 years old with pancreatic cancer.

This clone was observed a single time. The J gene is TRBJ1-5, the V gene TRBV5-4; TRBD1 matches 10 bases. The CDR3 is 15 residues long. Germline CDR1 SGHNT, CDR2 YYREEE (reference sequence). V lost 5 bases and J lost 7; bases outside the gene matches: 9. CDR3 in DNA: TGTGCCAGCAGTTCCGGGACAGGGGTAGGACAGCCCCAGCATTTT. Its translation: CASSSGTGVGQPQHF.

This clone was detected only once. The gene calls are TRBV10-2 and TRBJ1-1, with D uncertain. This CDR3 has 13 residues. Germline lookup yields CDR1 WSHSY and CDR2 SAAADI. V was cut by 2 bases and J by 10 bases, with 14 bases left in between. This CDR3 reads CASSEAPRGSAFF. The CDR3, as DNA: TGCGCCAGCAGTGAGGCACCTCGGGGTTCAGCTTTCTTT.

V gene TRBV27 combines with J gene TRBJ2-7; 8 bases agree with TRBD1. V shed 6 bases and J 3 bases; nucleotides not matched to a gene: 7. The CDR3 length is 14 residues. Germline CDR1 MNHEY, CDR2 SMNVEV (reference sequence). The CDR3 DNA reads as TGTGCCAGCAGGACTAGGACAGGGTACTACGAGCAGTACTTC. Translating gives CASRTRTGYYEQYF.

This rearrangement joins TRBV5-5 to TRBJ1-1, with a possible D match to TRBD1 (6 bases). The V gene's germline CDR1 is SGHKS and CDR2 YYEKEE (reference sequence). This CDR3 has 14 amino acids. Trimming stripped 4 bases from V and 1 base from J, with 11 bases between. CDR3 residues: CASSARQANTEAFF. CDR3 nucleotides: TGTGCCAGCAGCGCGCGACAGGCGAACACTGAAGCTTTCTTT.

The count of this clone is one. V usage is TRBV6-1 and J usage is TRBJ2-5; D is unresolved. With 2 bases removed from V and 6 bases from J, the gap between germline ends came to 10 bases. The germline CDR1 and CDR2 sequences are MNHNS and SASEGT. This CDR3 spans 13 amino acids. In nucleotides, the CDR3 is TGTGCCAGCAGTGAACGCCCTTCACAGACCCAGTACTTC. It translates to CASSERPSQTQYF.

This chain connects TRBV10-2 to TRBJ2-3; maybe TRBD2 (6 bases). Trimming stripped 8 bases from V and 3 bases from J, with 15 bases between. The V gene's germline CDR1 is WSHSY and CDR2 SAAADI. The CDR3 is 14 residues long. CDR3 loop: CASGASAVTDTQYF. The CDR3 bases are TGCGCCAGCGGGGCTAGCGCTGTGACAGATACGCAGTATTTT.

The gene calls are TRBV27 and TRBJ2-7; D might be TRBD1 (5 bases). The V end lost 3 bases, the J end lost 2 bases, and 8 bases lay between the germline ends. Germline V gene lookup returns CDR1 MNHEY and CDR2 SMNVEV (reference sequence). The CDR3 runs to 13 residues. The CDR3 reads CASSLTAPYEQYF. The CDR3 nucleotides are TGTGCCAGCAGTTTGACAGCACCCTACGAGCAGTACTTC.

This chain links TRBV2 with TRBJ1-4; the D is unclear. V dropped 2 bases and J dropped 10 bases, with 5 bases sitting between them. The length of the CDR3 is 11 residues. Germline-derived CDR1 and CDR2 are SNHLY and FYNNEI. The CDR3: CASSELGKLFF. CDR3 nucleotides: TGTGCCAGCAGTGAACTCGGAAAACTGTTTTTT. The full variable domain, its missing parts supplied by reference TRBV2 and TRBJ1-4, is EPEVTQTPSHQVTQMGQEVILRCVPISNHLYFYWYRQILGQKVEFLVSFYNNEISEKSEIFDDQFSVERPDGSNFTLKIRSTKLEDSAMYFCASSELGKLFFGSGTQLSVL.

CDR3 nucleotides: TGTGCCAGCAGCTTCAGGCTAGCGGAAAACAATGAGCAGTTCTTC. It specifies CASSFRLAENNEQFF. The genes are TRBV7-2 and TRBJ2-1; 7 bases are a match to TRBD2. This CDR3 comprises 15 residues. J was trimmed by 5 bases and V by 3 bases; bases with no gene match: 7. CDR1 is SGHTA and CDR2 is FQGNSA in the germline V gene.

This sequence joins TRBV27 and TRBJ2-3; unclear D gene. The CDR3 contains 15 residues. V was cut by 8 bases and J by 2 bases, with 17 bases left in between. Germline CDR1 and CDR2: MNHEY and SMNVEV (reference sequence). This CDR3 reads CASGRWAPDTDTQYF. CDR3 nucleotide sequence: TGTGCCAGCGGCCGCTGGGCGCCAGACACAGATACGCAGTATTTT.

The J gene is TRBJ2-7, the V gene TRBV5-4, with 9 bases that match TRBD2. Germline-derived CDR1 and CDR2 are SGHNT and YYREEE (reference sequence). CDR3 length: 15 residues. The J segment lost 1 base and the V segment lost 0 bases, leaving 2 bases of the junction unmatched. The CDR3 loop reads CASSLELAGSYEQYF. The CDR3 DNA follows: TGTGCCAGCAGCTTGGAACTAGCGGGTTCCTACGAGCAGTACTTC.